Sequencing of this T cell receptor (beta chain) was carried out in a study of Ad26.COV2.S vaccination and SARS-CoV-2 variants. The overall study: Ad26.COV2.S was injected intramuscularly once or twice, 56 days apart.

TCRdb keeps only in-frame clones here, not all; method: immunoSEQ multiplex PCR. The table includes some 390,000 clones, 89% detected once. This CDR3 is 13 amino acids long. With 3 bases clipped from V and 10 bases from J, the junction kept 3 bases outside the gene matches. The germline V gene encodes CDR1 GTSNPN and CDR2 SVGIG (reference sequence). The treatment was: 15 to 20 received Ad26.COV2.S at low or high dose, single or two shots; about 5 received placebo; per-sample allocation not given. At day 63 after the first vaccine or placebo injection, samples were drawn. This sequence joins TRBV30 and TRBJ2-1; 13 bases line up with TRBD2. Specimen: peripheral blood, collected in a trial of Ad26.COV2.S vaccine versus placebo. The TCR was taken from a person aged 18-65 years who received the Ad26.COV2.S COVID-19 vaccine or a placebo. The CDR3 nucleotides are TGTGCCTGGAGCGGACTAGCGGGAGAAGAGCAGTTCTTC. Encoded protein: CAWSGLAGEEQFF.